What follows describes a single TCR beta chain. This specimen belongs to a study of blood T cell repertoires in COVID-19. Turning to the study itself: Acute-phase and convalescent COVID-19 samples originated in the United States, Italy and Spain. The analysed material was cDNA or gDNA that came from T cells, B-cell-depleted T cells, or PBMCs.

In the authors' workflow: It was from reference gene primer amplification that nucleated cell counts were estimated. The table came from immunoSEQ multiplex PCR; TCRdb's copy has only in-frame clones and leaves some out. Clonal size and the V and J genes are those of that table, whereas D and trimming came from the DNA. Among over 7,000 clones listed, over 80% were seen once. CDR1 and CDR2 from the germline V gene are MGHRA and YSYEKL. After removal of 2 bases from V and 0 bases from J, the junction contained 1 base not matched to a gene. The CDR3 has 16 residues. This receptor was taken from a human donor in a cohort sampled during active COVID-19. The chain uses TRBV4-1 and TRBJ2-1, with TRBD2 matching 10 bases. The specimen sequenced was peripheral blood. The chain's CDR3 is CASSQPSGSSYNEQFF. DNA for the CDR3: TGCGCCAGCAGCCAACCTAGCGGGAGCTCCTACAATGAGCAGTTCTTC.